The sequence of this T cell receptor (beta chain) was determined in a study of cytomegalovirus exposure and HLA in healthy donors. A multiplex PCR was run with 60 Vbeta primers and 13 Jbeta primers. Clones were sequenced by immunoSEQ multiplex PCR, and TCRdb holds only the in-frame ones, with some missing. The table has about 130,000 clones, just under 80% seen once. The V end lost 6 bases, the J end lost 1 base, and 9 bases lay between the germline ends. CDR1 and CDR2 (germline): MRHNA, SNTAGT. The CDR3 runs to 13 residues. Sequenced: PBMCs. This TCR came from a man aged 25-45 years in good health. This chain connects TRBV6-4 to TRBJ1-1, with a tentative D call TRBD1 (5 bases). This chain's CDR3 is CASSVDTNTEAFF. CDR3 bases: TGTGCCAGCAGCGTGGACACGAACACTGAAGCTTTCTTT.